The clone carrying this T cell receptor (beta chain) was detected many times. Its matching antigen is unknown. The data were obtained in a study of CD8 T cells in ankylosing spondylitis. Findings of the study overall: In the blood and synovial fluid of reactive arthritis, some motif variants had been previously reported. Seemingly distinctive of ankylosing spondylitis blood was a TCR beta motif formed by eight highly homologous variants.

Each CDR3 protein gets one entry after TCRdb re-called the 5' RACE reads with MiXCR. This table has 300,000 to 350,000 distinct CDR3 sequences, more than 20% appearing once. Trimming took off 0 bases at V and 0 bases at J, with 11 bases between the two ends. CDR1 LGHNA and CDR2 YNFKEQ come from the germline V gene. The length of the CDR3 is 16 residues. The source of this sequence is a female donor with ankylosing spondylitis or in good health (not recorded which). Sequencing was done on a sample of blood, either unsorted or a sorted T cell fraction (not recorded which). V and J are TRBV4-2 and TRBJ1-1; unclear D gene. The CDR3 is CASSQDIGIMNTEAFF. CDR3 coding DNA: TGTGCCAGCAGCCAAGATATTGGAATCATGAACACTGAAGCTTTCTTT.